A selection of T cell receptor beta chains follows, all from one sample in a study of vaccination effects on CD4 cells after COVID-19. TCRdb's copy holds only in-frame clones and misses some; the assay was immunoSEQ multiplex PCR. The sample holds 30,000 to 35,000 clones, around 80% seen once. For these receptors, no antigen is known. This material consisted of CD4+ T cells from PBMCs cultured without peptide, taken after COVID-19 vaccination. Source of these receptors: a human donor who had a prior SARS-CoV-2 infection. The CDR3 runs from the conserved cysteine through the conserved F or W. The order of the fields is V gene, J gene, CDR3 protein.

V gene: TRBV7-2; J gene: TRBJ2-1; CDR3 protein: CASSRVRGSYNEQFF
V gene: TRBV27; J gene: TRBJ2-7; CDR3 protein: CASSAGDRLYEQYF
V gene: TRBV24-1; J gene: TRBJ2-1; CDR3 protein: CATSDRTHRSSYNEQFF
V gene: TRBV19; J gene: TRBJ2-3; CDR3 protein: CATGGGGTTDTQYF
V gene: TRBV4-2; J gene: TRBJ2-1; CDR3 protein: CASSHRDLSSYNEQFF
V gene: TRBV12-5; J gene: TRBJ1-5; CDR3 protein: CASGLGGQPQHF
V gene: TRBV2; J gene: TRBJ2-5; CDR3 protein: CASSRDHSEETQYF
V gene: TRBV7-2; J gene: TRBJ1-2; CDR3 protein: CASSSTRQNYGYTF
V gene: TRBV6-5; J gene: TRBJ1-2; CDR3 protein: CASRDPGSYGYTF
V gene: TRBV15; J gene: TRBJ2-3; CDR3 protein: CATSRGPGTGGTDTQYF
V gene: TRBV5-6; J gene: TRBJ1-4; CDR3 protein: CASSALRDRANEKLFF
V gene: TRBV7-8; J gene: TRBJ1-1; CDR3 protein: CASSHLDLLNTEAFF
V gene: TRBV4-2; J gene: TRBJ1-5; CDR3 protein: CASSKDRNQPQHF
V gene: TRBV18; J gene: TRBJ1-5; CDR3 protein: CASSSRDRVHQPQHF
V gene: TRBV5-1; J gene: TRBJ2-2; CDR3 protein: CASSFTTGSTGELFF
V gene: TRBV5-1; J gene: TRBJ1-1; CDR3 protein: CASSFTTATEAFF
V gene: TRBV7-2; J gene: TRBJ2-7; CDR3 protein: CASSRAPSAIYEQYF
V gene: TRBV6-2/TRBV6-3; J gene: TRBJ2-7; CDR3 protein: CASSYTLQQTNYEQYF
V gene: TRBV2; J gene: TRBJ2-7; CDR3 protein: CASNGLAYEQYF
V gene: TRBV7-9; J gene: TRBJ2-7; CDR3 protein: CASGLAGVIEQYF
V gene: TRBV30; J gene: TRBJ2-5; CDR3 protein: CAWSVLWGGQGVKETQYF
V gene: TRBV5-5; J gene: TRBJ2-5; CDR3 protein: CASSPISGTETQYF
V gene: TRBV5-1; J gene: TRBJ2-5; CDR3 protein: CASRTSGSYQETQYF
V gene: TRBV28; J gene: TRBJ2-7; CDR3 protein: CASTLTGREEQYF
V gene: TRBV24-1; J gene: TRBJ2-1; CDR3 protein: CATSDSYLYINEQFF
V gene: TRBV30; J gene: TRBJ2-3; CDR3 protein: CAWARLGASTDTQYF
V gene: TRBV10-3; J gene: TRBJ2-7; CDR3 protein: CAISESFGEQYF
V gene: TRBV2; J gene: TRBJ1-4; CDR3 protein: CASSEARTGNEKLFF
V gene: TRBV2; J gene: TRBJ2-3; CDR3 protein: CASTLGLADTDTQYF
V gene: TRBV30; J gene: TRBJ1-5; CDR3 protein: CAWSARDRGIQPQHF
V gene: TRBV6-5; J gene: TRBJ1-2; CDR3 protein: CASSSGQGSYGYTF
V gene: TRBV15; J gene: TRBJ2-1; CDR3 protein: CATSRLTSGGYNEQFF
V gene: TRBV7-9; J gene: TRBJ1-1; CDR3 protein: CASSLGANTEAFF
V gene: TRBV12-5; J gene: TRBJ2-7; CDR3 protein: CASGLVPGTSGRREQYF
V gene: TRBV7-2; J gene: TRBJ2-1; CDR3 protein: CASTHSGASGLLEQFF
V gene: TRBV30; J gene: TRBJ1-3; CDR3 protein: CAWSRTGEGNTIYF
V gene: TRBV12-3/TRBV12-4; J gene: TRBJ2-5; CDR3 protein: CASSWEETQYF
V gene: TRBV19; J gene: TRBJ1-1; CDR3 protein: CASSFGTVNAFF
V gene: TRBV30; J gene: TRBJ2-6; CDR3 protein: CAWSVAGANVLTF
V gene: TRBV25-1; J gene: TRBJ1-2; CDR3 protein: CASSEYLGRGNGYTF
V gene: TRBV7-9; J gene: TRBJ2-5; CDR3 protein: CASSRVGGETQYF
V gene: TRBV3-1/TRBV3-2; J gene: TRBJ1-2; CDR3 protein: CASSQALGYGYTF